This TCR beta chain appears in the sequencing data of a study of OX40 agonist ivuxolimab in advanced cancers. About the research overall: Patients receiving dose escalation had hepatocellular carcinoma, melanoma, renal cell or head and neck cancer.

Trimming took 2 bases from V and 5 from J; bases not matched to a gene: 6. Germline V gene data show CDR1 as KGHSH and CDR2 as LQKENI. The CDR3 is 15 residues long. Enrollment shut out patients with autoimmune disease history or systemic immunosuppression. A word on this clone: What it binds is not known.

Study-level points and caveats: The study found that CD8+ T cells averaged more expanded clones than CD4+. Among the least clonally expanded were partial responders at 0.1-3.0 mg/kg.

The assay was immunoSEQ multiplex PCR, and TCRdb's table has in-frame clones only and misses some. This table has about 79,000 clones, 85% to 90% appearing once. The sample was CD4+ or CD8+ T cells sorted from blood, taken in a trial of the OX40 agonist ivuxolimab. The sequence was obtained from an adult with an advanced solid tumor such as melanoma, head and neck, liver or kidney cancer. This chain connects TRBV18 to TRBJ1-1; 9 bases fit TRBD1. The CDR3 here is CASSPMDRGWTEAFF. CDR3 nucleotide sequence: TGTGCCAGCTCACCAATGGACAGGGGTTGGACTGAAGCTTTCTTT.